In its sample, the clone carrying this TCR beta chain was seen many times. Its antigen remains unidentified. These data originate in a study of T cells in Graves' hyperthyroidism and ophthalmopathy. V trimming: 5 bases; J trimming: 6 bases; junction bases outside the gene matches: 5. This CDR3 is 12 amino acids long. Germline-derived CDR1 and CDR2 are DFQATT and SNEGSKA (reference sequence). RNA transcripts provided the source from which TCR beta CDR3 regions were amplified. During a first-round RT-PCR of the TCR CDR3, the HTBI primer set was used. TCRdb called the multiplex PCR reads again in MiXCR, with one record for every CDR3 protein. The sample records 410,000 or so distinct CDR3 sequences, over 12% being singletons. Study-wide results and caveats: Most expanded thyroid clonotypes above 0.001 recurred in blood.

This TCR was recovered from a man between 18 and 35 years old with Graves' ophthalmopathy. The sequenced sample was blood. The chain is built from TRBV20-1 and TRBJ1-1, with 8 bases fitting TRBD1. The CDR3 DNA is TGCAGTGCTGGCACAGGGGGTCCTGAAGCTTTCTTT. Its translation: CSAGTGGPEAFF.